This T cell receptor beta chain appears in the sequencing data of a study of Ad26.COV2.S vaccination and SARS-CoV-2 variants. Whole-study results and caveats: Total T cell responses may have been underestimated by the TCR breadth and depth analyses.

In the case of this clone: The antigen is not known.

Treatment reported: some 20 received Ad26.COV2.S at low or high dose, single or two shots; roughly five received placebo; per-sample allocation not given. Collection of samples fell on day 63 after the first vaccine or placebo injection. The shot given was an Ad26 vector that makes Wuhan-strain SARS-CoV-2 spike. Sequencing used immunoSEQ multiplex PCR; TCRdb keeps in-frame clones, though not all of them. The sample lists about 350,000 clones; 86% were seen once. This clonotype was sampled from a person between 18 and 65 years old who received the Ad26.COV2.S COVID-19 vaccine or a placebo. The source was peripheral blood, collected in a trial of Ad26.COV2.S vaccine versus placebo.

The CDR3 DNA reads as TGCGCCAGCAGCCACTCACACGGGCTTAGTGAGCAGTACTTC. Translating it yields CASSHSHGLSEQYF. The chain joins TRBV4-1 to TRBJ2-7; unclear D gene. In germline, CDR1 is MGHRA, CDR2 YSYEKL. V lost 3 bases to trimming and J lost 7 bases, with 16 bases between them. This CDR3 has 14 residues.